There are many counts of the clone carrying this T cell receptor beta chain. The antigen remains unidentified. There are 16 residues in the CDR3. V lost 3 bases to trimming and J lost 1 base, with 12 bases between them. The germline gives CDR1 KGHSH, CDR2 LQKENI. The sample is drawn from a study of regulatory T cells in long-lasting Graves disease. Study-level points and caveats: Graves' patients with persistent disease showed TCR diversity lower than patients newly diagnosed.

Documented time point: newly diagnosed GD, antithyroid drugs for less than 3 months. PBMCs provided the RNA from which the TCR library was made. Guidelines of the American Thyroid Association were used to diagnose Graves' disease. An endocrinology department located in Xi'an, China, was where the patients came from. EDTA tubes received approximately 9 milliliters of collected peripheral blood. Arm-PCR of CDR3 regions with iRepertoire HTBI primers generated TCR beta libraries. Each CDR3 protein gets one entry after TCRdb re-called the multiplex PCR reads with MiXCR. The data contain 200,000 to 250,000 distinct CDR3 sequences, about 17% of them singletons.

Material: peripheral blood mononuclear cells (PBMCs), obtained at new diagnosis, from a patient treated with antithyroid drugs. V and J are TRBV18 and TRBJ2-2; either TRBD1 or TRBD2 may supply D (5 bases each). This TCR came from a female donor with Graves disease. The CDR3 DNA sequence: TGTGCCAGCTCACCGGGAGTACAGGAGAACACCGGGGAGCTGTTTTTT. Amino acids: CASSPGVQENTGELFF.